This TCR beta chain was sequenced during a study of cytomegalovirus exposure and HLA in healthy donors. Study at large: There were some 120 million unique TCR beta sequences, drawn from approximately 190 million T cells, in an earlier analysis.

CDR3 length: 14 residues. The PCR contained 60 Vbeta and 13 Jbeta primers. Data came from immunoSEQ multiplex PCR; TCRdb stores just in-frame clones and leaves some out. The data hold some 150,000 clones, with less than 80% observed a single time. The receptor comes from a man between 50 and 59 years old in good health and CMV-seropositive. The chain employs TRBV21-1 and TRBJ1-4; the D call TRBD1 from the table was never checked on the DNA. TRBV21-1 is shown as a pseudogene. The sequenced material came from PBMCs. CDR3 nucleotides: TGTGCCAGCTCACAGGAGCTTGAAGGTGAAAAACTGTTTTTT. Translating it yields CASSQELEGEKLFF.